Sequencing of this TCR beta chain was carried out in a study of TIL therapy for anti-PD-1-resistant metastatic lung cancer. Whole-study context: Most patients had lung adenocarcinoma. Notes on the study in general: Many TIL product clones were absent from baseline tumor, suggesting clonal contraction.

Time point reported: pre-treatment sample, taken before nivolumab and TIL therapy. The tumor samples were excised metastases, mostly pleural nodules or supraclavicular lymph nodes. The length of the CDR3 is 14 residues. Germline CDR1 MNHNY, CDR2 SVGAGI (reference sequence). Note on this clone: Its antigen is not known.

This was the immunoSEQ v3 assay. Libraries were sequenced to approximately 2 million read pairs (survey) or roughly 4.5-6 million (deep). Only in-frame clones appear in the TCRdb table, and some are missing; sequencing was by immunoSEQ multiplex PCR. The data show 95,000 or so clones, with about 71% seen just once and around 9.9% held by the top ten. This sample comprised tumor tissue, obtained at baseline. The chain joins TRBV6-6 to TRBJ2-3, with TRBD2 matching 10 bases. This receptor was identified in a person aged 25 to 80 with non-small cell lung cancer. CDR3: CATNSGGSTDTQYF. CDR3 DNA sequence: TGTGCTACGAATAGCGGGGGGTCCACAGATACGCAGTATTTT.